The following is a TCR beta chain sequence with its context. This record comes from a study of blood T cell repertoires in COVID-19. On the study more broadly: The United States, Italy and Spain were the sources of the acute and convalescent COVID-19 samples. The analysed material was cDNA or gDNA that came from T cells, B-cell-depleted T cells, or PBMCs.

Recruited during active infection, patients (from Seattle) were subsequently followed longitudinally. Under the authors' procedure: Amplification of reference gene primers provided the estimated nucleated cell counts. This table comes from immunoSEQ multiplex PCR, and its TCRdb copy is limited to in-frame clones, with some not included. V and J calls and clone size are those listed in that table; D and trimming were worked out from the DNA. The sample shows around 100,000 clones, 80% to 95% of them seen only once. CDR3 length: 14 residues. J gave up 3 bases and V 5 bases, and 6 bases lay outside the gene matches. CDR1 and CDR2 (germline): KGHSH, LQKENI.

Source material: peripheral blood. The chain recombines TRBV18 with TRBJ2-7, with 8 bases aligning to TRBD1. This TCR came from a man aged 18 to 29 with COVID-19, enrolled during active disease. The CDR3 is CASSYGTGDYEQYF. The DNA for the CDR3 is TGTGCCAGCTCATACGGGACAGGAGACTACGAGCAGTACTTC.